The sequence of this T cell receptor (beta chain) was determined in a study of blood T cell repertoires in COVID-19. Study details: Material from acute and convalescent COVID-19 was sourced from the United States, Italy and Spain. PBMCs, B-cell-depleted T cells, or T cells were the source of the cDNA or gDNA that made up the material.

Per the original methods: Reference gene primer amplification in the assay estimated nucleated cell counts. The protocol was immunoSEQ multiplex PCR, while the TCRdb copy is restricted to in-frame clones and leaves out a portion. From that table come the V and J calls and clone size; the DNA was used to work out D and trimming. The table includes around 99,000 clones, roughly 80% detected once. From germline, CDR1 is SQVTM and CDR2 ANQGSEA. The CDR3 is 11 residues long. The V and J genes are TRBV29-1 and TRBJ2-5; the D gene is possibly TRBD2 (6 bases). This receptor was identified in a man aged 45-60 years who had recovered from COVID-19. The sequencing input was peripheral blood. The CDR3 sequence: CTIRELGTQYF. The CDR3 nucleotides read TGCACTATCCGGGAGTTGGGGACCCAGTACTTC.